The T cell receptor beta chain under discussion was sequenced for a study of cytomegalovirus exposure and HLA in healthy donors. Nominal health characterized the donors when sampled, though unrecorded immune exposures were likely. CDR1 is GTSNPN, CDR2 SVGIG, per germline (reference sequence). The CDR3 length is 14 residues. Notes on this clone: As yet, its antigen is unknown.

General observations from the study: Exclusion as indistinguishable affected some V segments, including TRBV6-2 and TRBV6-3.

Vbeta (60) and Jbeta (13) primers were used in the PCR. The method was immunoSEQ multiplex PCR; TCRdb's version includes in-frame clones alone and lacks a portion of them. Altogether about 160,000 clones are present, approximately 86% being singletons, with the ten largest covering roughly 1.8%. Input material: PBMCs. The chain carries TRBV30 and TRBJ2-3; D is unresolved. Gene TRBJ1-5 matches the end of the DNA better, so the J call may be wrong. The clonotype was recovered from a woman younger than 35 in good health and CMV-seronegative. CDR3 residues: CAWSLGLAGEGQHF. CDR3 DNA sequence: TGTGCCTGGAGTCTCGGGCTAGCGGGAGAAGGGCAGCATTTT.